The 19 T cell receptor beta chains reported below all come from one sample, sequenced in a study of a mutant IDH1 vaccine in newly diagnosed glioma (dated by TCRdb to the early 2020s). This specimen's time point label, interpreted: week 5, during vaccination. Each vaccine dose was 300 ug of a 20-mer mutant IDH1 peptide in Montanide, given subcutaneously with topical imiquimod. The antigens for these receptors are not known. The library relied on the immunoSEQ multiplex PCR assay. TCRdb holds this immuneACCESS table with in-frame rearrangements only. Some clones are missing; in checked studies, unresolved V genes explain under half, and the rest has no known cause. The table for this sample lists about 40,000 clones; 91% of them were counted only once. Roughly 2.6% of the sample belongs to the ten largest clones. The sequenced sample was PBMCs, obtained from a glioma patient whose treatment included an IDH1 peptide vaccine. All receptors come from a man aged 45-60 years with glioma.

The genes are TRBV2 and TRBJ1-6, with D perhaps matching TRBD1 (6 bases). The length of the CDR3 is 13 residues. Trimming pared 8 bases from V and 8 bases from J, leaving 13 bases between. The germline V gene has CDR1 SNHLY and CDR2 FYNNEI. The CDR3 loop is CASARTEDSPLHF. The CDR3 coding sequence is TGTGCCAGCGCCAGGACAGAGGATTCACCCCTCCACTTT.

J is TRBJ1-1 and V is TRBV18, with TRBD1 as a possible D gene (6 bases). The germline gives CDR1 KGHSH, CDR2 LQKENI. The germline V and J ends were trimmed by 1 base and 7 bases, with 19 bases remaining between them. This CDR3 contains 16 residues. CDR3: CASSPRTGLNLGEAFF. The CDR3 region has the DNA TGTGCCAGCTCACCACGCACAGGGCTCAATCTCGGTGAAGCTTTCTTT.

V and J are TRBV28 and TRBJ2-7; 10 nucleotides agree with TRBD2. From germline, CDR1 is MDHEN and CDR2 SYDVKM. There are 18 residues in the CDR3. With 2 bases clipped from V and 5 bases from J, the junction kept 15 bases outside the gene matches. This CDR3 reads CASSLPYRASGRGDEQYF. The DNA of the CDR3 is TGTGCCAGCAGTTTACCCTACCGGGCCAGCGGGAGGGGGGACGAGCAGTACTTC.

The gene calls are TRBV6-6 and TRBJ2-2; 7 bases match TRBD2. The germline V gene has CDR1 MNHNY and CDR2 SVGAGI (reference sequence). The CDR3 length is 12 residues. V gave up 8 bases and J gave up 4 bases; unmatched junction bases: 1. CDR3 DNA sequence: TGTGCCAGCGGGAGGGGCACCGGGGAGCTGTTTTTT. Its translation is CASGRGTGELFF.

The chain combines TRBV7-9 with TRBJ2-1, with D perhaps TRBD2 (5 bases). Germline CDR1 reads SEHNR; CDR2 reads FQNEAQ (reference sequence). CDR3 length equals 14 residues. V gave up 1 base and J gave up 8 bases, with 12 bases separating them. This CDR3 is CASSLEDSEDEQFF. CDR3 DNA sequence: TGTGCCAGCAGCTTAGAAGATAGCGAGGATGAGCAGTTCTTC.

The genes are TRBV4-1 and TRBJ2-3; 7 bases map to TRBD2. The germline V gene encodes CDR1 MGHRA and CDR2 YSYEKL. V dropped 1 base and J dropped 2; count of bases not matched to a gene: 0. CDR3 length: 14 residues. Written as DNA, the CDR3 is TGCGCCAGCAGCCAAGGGGACTACACAGATACGCAGTATTTT. Amino acid sequence: CASSQGDYTDTQYF.

Here the CDR3 reads CASRLAGVEQFF. The DNA of the CDR3 is TGTGCCAGCAGGCTAGCGGGAGTTGAGCAGTTCTTC. The chain combines TRBV2 with TRBJ2-1, with TRBD2 identical over 10 bases. With V trimmed by 6 bases and J by 9 bases, 2 bases remained unmatched. CDR1 and CDR2 from the germline V gene are SNHLY and FYNNEI. The CDR3 extends over 12 amino acids.

This clone was recorded only once. The chain uses TRBV10-3 and TRBJ1-1; D is ambiguous. V was clipped by 0 bases and J by 2 bases, with 13 bases between them. The CDR3 length is 16 residues. The germline CDR1 and CDR2 sequences are ENHRY and SYGVKD. CDR3 protein: CAISESVSHLNTEAFF. CDR3 sequence (DNA): TGTGCCATCAGTGAGTCTGTTAGTCACCTAAACACTGAAGCTTTCTTT.

The chain recombines TRBV7-8 with TRBJ2-7; D tentatively reads TRBD1 or TRBD2 (5 bases each). Germline CDR1 and CDR2: SGHVS and FQNEAQ. CDR3 size: 14 residues. The V end lost 1 base, the J end lost 3 bases, and 10 bases lay between the germline ends. The CDR3 bases are TGTGCCAGCAGCTTAGATCGGGACCACTACGAGCAGTACTTC. It is translated as CASSLDRDHYEQYF.

The chain has TRBV6-5 and TRBJ1-6; D gene unclear. The germline V and J ends were trimmed by 4 bases and 5 bases, with 9 bases remaining between them. The CDR3 sequence is 14 residues long. Germline lookup yields CDR1 MNHEY and CDR2 SVGAGI. Written as DNA, the CDR3 is TGTGCCAGCAGTTTCCCGCTGGATAATTCACCCCTCCACTTT. This encodes CASSFPLDNSPLHF.

J is TRBJ2-1 and V is TRBV5-4; D is perhaps TRBD1 (6 bases). CDR1 is SGHNT and CDR2 is YYREEE in the germline V gene (reference sequence). The CDR3 runs to 16 residues. With 3 bases removed from V and 0 bases from J, the gap between germline ends came to 13 bases. CDR3 region: CASSSSDRTSYNEQFF. The DNA for the CDR3 is TGTGCCAGCAGCTCATCGGACAGAACCTCCTACAATGAGCAGTTCTTC. The full variable domain, in which reference TRBV5-4 and TRBJ2-1 provide the parts outside the CDR3, is ETGVTQSPTHLIKTRGQQVTLRCSSQSGHNTVSWYQQALGQGPQFIFQYYREEENGRGNFPPRFSGLQFPNYSSELNVNALELDDSALYLCASSSSDRTSYNEQFFGPGTRLTVL.

The genes are TRBV18 and TRBJ2-5; D call uncertain. The CDR3 covers 13 residues. Per germline, CDR1 KGHSH and CDR2 LQKENI. V was pared by 3 bases and J by 5 bases, with 10 bases between. CDR3 DNA: TGTGCCAGCTCACCGACCCTGGGGGAGACCCAGTACTTC. Residues: CASSPTLGETQYF.

The chain couples TRBV27 to TRBJ2-7; 7 nucleotides match TRBD1. The CDR3 is 14 residues long. Germline V gene lookup returns CDR1 MNHEY and CDR2 SMNVEV (reference sequence). Losses at the gene ends were 3 bases for V and 1 base for J; bases not matched to a gene: 3. CDR3 nucleotides: TGTGCCAGCAGTTTCGGGACAGCTTCCTACGAGCAGTACTTC. As protein: CASSFGTASYEQYF.

In its sample, this clone was seen once. The chain carries TRBV6-6 and TRBJ1-2; tentative D call: TRBD1 (5 bases). V was shortened by 6 bases and J by 9 bases, with 11 bases between the two germline ends. The germline gives CDR1 MNHNY, CDR2 SVGAGI (reference sequence). The CDR3 covers 11 residues. The CDR3 DNA follows: TGTGCCAGCAGCCGGGGCGGGAGCTACACCTTC. It translates to CASSRGGSYTF.

This clone was seen only once. The CDR3 region is CAWSIYQGLGANVLTF. CDR3 DNA: TGTGCCTGGAGTATATATCAGGGGTTGGGGGCCAACGTCCTGACTTTC. The V call is TRBV30, the J call TRBJ2-6; tentatively, D is TRBD1 (6 bases). The germline V and J ends were trimmed by 2 bases and 4 bases, with 15 bases remaining between them. The CDR3 loop spans 16 amino acids. The V gene's germline CDR1 is GTSNPN and CDR2 SVGIG (reference sequence).

This sequence joins TRBV28 and TRBJ1-3; D not resolved. CDR3 length equals 16 residues. The V end was cut by 5 bases, the J end by 0 bases, with 14 bases between. Germline CDR1 is MDHEN and CDR2 is SYDVKM. CDR3 sequence reads: CASSENYLHSGNTIYF. In DNA form, the CDR3 reads TGTGCCAGCAGTGAAAATTACCTACACTCTGGAAACACCATATATTTT.

This chain uses TRBV27 with TRBJ1-5, with D perhaps matching TRBD1 (6 bases). V dropped 1 base and J dropped 7 bases, with 14 bases sitting between them. The V gene's germline CDR1 is MNHEY and CDR2 SMNVEV (reference sequence). CDR3 size: 15 residues. CDR3 nucleotide sequence: TGTGCCAGCAGTTTATTGGGGGGGGCGGAGCAGCCCCAGCATTTT. The encoded protein is CASSLLGGAEQPQHF.

The rearrangement links TRBV9 to TRBJ2-7; TRBD2 matches 13 bases. CDR1 is SGDLS, CDR2 YYNGEE, per germline. Losses at the gene ends were 1 base for V and 5 bases for J; bases not matched to a gene: 3. The CDR3 consists of 15 residues. The CDR3: CASSVLGTSGNEQYF. In DNA, the CDR3 is TGTGCCAGCAGCGTATTGGGGACTAGCGGGAACGAGCAGTACTTC.

The gene calls are TRBV14 and TRBJ1-1; a possible D gene is TRBD1 (5 bases). This CDR3 has 17 amino acids. Germline CDR1 is SGHDN and CDR2 is FVKESK. V was clipped by 1 base and J by 0 bases, with 15 bases between them. This CDR3 is CASSQALMGGLNTEAFF. In nucleotides, the CDR3 is TGTGCCAGCAGCCAAGCCCTAATGGGGGGTTTGAACACTGAAGCTTTCTTT.